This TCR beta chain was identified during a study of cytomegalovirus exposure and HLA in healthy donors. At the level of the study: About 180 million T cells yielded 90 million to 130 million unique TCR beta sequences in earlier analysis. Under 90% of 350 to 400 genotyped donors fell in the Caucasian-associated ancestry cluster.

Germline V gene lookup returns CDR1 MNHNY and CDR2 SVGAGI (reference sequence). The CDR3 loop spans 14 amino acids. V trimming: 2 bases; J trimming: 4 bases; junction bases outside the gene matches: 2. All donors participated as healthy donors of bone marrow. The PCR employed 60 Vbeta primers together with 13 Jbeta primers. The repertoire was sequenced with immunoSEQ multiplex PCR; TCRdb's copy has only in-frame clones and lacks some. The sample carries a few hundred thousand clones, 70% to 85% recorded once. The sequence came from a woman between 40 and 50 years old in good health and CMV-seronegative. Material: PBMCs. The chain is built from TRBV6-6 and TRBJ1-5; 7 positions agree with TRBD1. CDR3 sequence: CASSYPGQNQPQHF. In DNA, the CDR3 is TGTGCCAGCAGTTACCCGGGACAGAATCAGCCCCAGCATTTT.